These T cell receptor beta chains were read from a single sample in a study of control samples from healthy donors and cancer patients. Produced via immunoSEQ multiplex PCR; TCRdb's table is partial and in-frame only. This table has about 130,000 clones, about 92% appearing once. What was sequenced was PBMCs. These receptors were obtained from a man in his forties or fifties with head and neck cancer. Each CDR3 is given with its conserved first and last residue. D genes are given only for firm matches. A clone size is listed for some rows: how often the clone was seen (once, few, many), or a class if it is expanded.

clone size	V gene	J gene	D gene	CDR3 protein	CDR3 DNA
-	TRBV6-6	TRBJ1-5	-	CASSYFPEAGQPQHF	TGTGCCAGCAGTTACTTCCCGGAAGCCGGTCAGCCCCAGCATTTT
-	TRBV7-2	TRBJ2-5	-	CASSLGGEETQYF	TGTGCCAGCAGCTTAGGAGGGGAAGAGACCCAGTACTTC
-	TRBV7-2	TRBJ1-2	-	CASSLYRSEIGYTF	TGTGCCAGCAGCTTGTATCGTAGCGAAATTGGCTACACCTTC
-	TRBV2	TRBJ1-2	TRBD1	CASNRGGDRGGYTF	TGTGCCAGCAACCGGGGTGGGGACAGGGGAGGCTACACCTTC
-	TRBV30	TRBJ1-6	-	CASSRAPNSPLHF	TGTGCCTCCTCCCGCGCCCCTAATTCACCCCTCCACTTT
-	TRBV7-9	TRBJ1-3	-	CASSSSASGNTIYF	TGTGCCAGCAGCTCCTCAGCCTCTGGAAACACCATATATTTT
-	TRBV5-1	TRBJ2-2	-	CASSLAMGHSGELFF	TGCGCCAGCAGCTTGGCCATGGGGCATAGCGGGGAGCTGTTTTTT
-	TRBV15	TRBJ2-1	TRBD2	CATSRELAGASGNEQFF	TGTGCCACCAGCAGAGAACTAGCGGGGGCCTCAGGAAATGAGCAGTTCTTC
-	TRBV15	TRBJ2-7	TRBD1	CATSAIQGAEQYF	TGTGCCACCAGCGCAATACAGGGGGCTGAACAGTACTTC
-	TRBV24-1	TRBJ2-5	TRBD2	CATSDAGTSGGQETQYF	TGTGCCACCAGTGATGCCGGGACTAGCGGGGGACAAGAGACCCAGTACTTC
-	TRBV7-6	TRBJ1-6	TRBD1	CASSEQGVGNSPLHF	TGTGCCAGCAGTGAACAGGGGGTGGGTAATTCACCCCTCCACTTT
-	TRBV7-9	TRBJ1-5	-	CASSSGQQPQHF	TGTGCCAGCAGCTCCGGGCAACAGCCCCAGCATTTT
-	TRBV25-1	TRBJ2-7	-	CASRGDRGNSYEQYF	TGTGCCAGCAGGGGCGACAGAGGGAACTCCTACGAGCAGTACTTC
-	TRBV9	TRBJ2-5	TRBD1	CASSVGPTGIETQYF	TGTGCCAGCAGCGTAGGTCCGACAGGGATAGAGACCCAGTACTTC
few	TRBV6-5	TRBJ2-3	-	CASSAASTDTQYF	TGTGCCAGCAGCGCAGCTAGCACAGATACGCAGTATTTT
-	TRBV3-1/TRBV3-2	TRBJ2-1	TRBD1	CASSHYAGGQEQFF	TGTGCCAGCAGCCATTACGCAGGGGGCCAGGAGCAGTTCTTC
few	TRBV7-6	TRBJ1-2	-	CASSLGTVGANYGYTF	TGTGCCAGCAGCTTAGGGACCGTTGGGGCTAACTATGGCTACACCTTC